These 25 T cell receptor beta chains originate from one sample sequenced in a study of Ad26.COV2.S vaccination and SARS-CoV-2 variants. The table came from immunoSEQ multiplex PCR; TCRdb's copy has only in-frame clones and leaves some out. The repertoire holds around 350,000 clones, about 91% seen once, with 3.9% in the top ten. The source material was peripheral blood, sampled after recovery from COVID-19. Receptors originate from a human donor who had recovered from COVID-19.

The rearrangement links TRBV12-3 or TRBV12-4 to TRBJ1-1; tentative D call: TRBD1 (6 bases). The V end was cut by 3 bases, the J end by 5 bases, with 10 bases between. CDR3 length: 13 amino acids. The CDR3 DNA reads as TGTGCCAGCAGTTTGCAGGGGAGGACTGAAGCTTTCTTT. Protein: CASSLQGRTEAFF.

This clone was found once. This chain connects TRBV9 to TRBJ1-3, with TRBD1 matching over 12 bases. Germline CDR1 and CDR2: SGDLS and YYNGEE. Losses at the gene ends were 2 bases for V and 2 bases for J; bases not matched to a gene: 5. The CDR3 is 17 amino acids. CDR3 DNA sequence: TGTGCCAGCAGCGTGAGGGGACAGGGGGCGGCTGGAAACACCATATATTTT. This gives the protein CASSVRGQGAAGNTIYF. Full variable domain (outside the CDR3, taken from reference TRBV9 and TRBJ1-3): DSGVTQTPKHLITATGQRVTLRCSPRSGDLSVYWYQQSLDQGLQFLIQYYNGEERAKGNILERFSAQQFPDLHSELNLSSLELGDSALYFCASSVRGQGAAGNTIYFGEGSWLTVV.

The chain is built from TRBV2 and TRBJ2-3; no definite D call. V lost 5 bases, J lost 2 bases, and 11 bases lay in between. From germline, CDR1 is SNHLY and CDR2 FYNNEI. The CDR3 is 14 residues long. Here the CDR3 reads CASSPRGTTDTQYF. In DNA form, the CDR3 reads TGTGCCAGCAGTCCCCGAGGAACCACAGATACGCAGTATTTT.

The gene calls are TRBV12-5 and TRBJ2-7; 10 nucleotides align to TRBD1. The CDR3 length is 16 residues. Trimming removed 0 bases from V and 5 bases from J; junction bases left unmatched: 7. The germline V gene encodes CDR1 LGHNT and CDR2 FRNRAP. The CDR3 is CASGLVLGTGEHEQYF. CDR3 bases: TGTGCTAGTGGTTTGGTACTCGGGACAGGGGAGCACGAGCAGTACTTC.

The chain employs TRBV11-2 and TRBJ2-1, with 9 bases identical to TRBD2. CDR1 is SGHAT, CDR2 FQNNGV, per germline. This CDR3 is built from 16 residues. V shed 1 base and J 7 bases; nucleotides not matched to a gene: 8. In nucleotides, the CDR3 is TGTGCCAGCAGCTTAGTTGCGGGGGGGGTAGGGAATGAGCAGTTCTTC. Translated, it gives CASSLVAGGVGNEQFF.

In regard to this clone: The same CDR3 arises from other DNA sequences in this sample as well. The V and J genes are TRBV7-9 and TRBJ1-2; D not resolved. Germline CDR1 is SEHNR and CDR2 is FQNEAQ (reference sequence). The germline V and J ends were trimmed by 1 base and 3 bases, with 0 bases remaining between them. The CDR3 has 11 amino acids. The CDR3 sequence: CASSLDYGYTF. The CDR3, as DNA: TGTGCCAGCAGCTTAGACTATGGCTACACCTTC.

This sequence joins TRBV9 and TRBJ1-4; no firm D call. V was trimmed by 5 bases and J by 8 bases, leaving 10 bases between them. Germline CDR1 and CDR2: SGDLS and YYNGEE. This CDR3 is 12 amino acids long. The CDR3 loop reads CASSGNAEKLFF. CDR3 DNA: TGTGCCAGCAGTGGTAATGCAGAAAAACTGTTTTTT.

The V and J genes are TRBV14 and TRBJ2-5, with 7 bases identical to TRBD2. CDR3 length: 13 residues. Losses at the gene ends were 2 bases for V and 6 bases for J; bases not matched to a gene: 3. Germline V gene lookup returns CDR1 SGHDN and CDR2 FVKESK. DNA for the CDR3: TGTGCCAGCAGCCAAATCGGGGGGAAGACCCAGTACTTC. Protein: CASSQIGGKTQYF.

This clone was observed a single time. This CDR3 reads CATSRDSRAGQGRDYGYTF. CDR3 nucleotide sequence: TGTGCCACCAGCAGAGATAGTCGGGCGGGACAGGGTAGAGACTATGGCTACACCTTC. V gene TRBV15 combines with J gene TRBJ1-2, with 9 bases lining up with TRBD1. The CDR3 totals 19 residues. The junction had 14 bases not matched to a gene; V was cut back by 0 bases and J by 3 bases. CDR1 LNHNV and CDR2 YYDKDF come from the germline V gene (reference sequence).

The chain joins TRBV7-2 to TRBJ2-7; perhaps D is TRBD1 or TRBD2 (5 bases each). This CDR3 has 14 amino acids. V was trimmed by 5 bases and J by 4 bases, leaving 15 bases between them. Germline V gene data show CDR1 as SGHTA and CDR2 as FQGNSA. CDR3 sequence: CASSPSGLQYEQYF. CDR3 in DNA: TGTGCCAGCAGCCCCTCGGGGCTCCAATACGAGCAGTACTTC.

The CDR3 bases are TGTGCCAGTACCTCAGGGGGAGAAAAACTGTTTTTT. Translation: CASTSGGEKLFF. The chain employs TRBV7-6 and TRBJ1-4, with 7 bases matching TRBD1. After removal of 9 bases from V and 8 bases from J, the junction contained 6 bases not matched to a gene. Germline values: CDR1 SGHVS, CDR2 FNYEAQ. The CDR3 has 12 amino acids.

This chain links TRBV27 with TRBJ2-7; TRBD1 matches 8 bases. J was trimmed by 4 bases and V by 5 bases; bases with no gene match: 13. The CDR3 contains 16 residues. CDR1 is MNHEY, CDR2 SMNVEV, per germline (reference sequence). The CDR3 reads CASSPRPGTGIYEQYF. CDR3 in DNA: TGTGCCAGCAGTCCGCGACCCGGGACAGGTATATACGAGCAGTACTTC.

The chain combines TRBV9 with TRBJ2-7, with D maybe TRBD2 (7 bases). V lost 1 base to trimming and J lost 1 base, with 9 bases between them. Germline V gene sequence: CDR1 SGDLS, CDR2 YYNGEE. This CDR3 is built from 14 residues. CDR3 nucleotides: TGTGCCAGCAGCGTAAGGGGGGGGTCCTACGAGCAGTACTTC. Translation gives CASSVRGGSYEQYF.

The rearrangement links TRBV27 to TRBJ1-1; 8 bases line up with TRBD1. Germline CDR1 reads MNHEY; CDR2 reads SMNVEV (reference sequence). This CDR3 region has 12 residues. The V gene end was trimmed by 5 bases and the J gene end by 10 bases; junction bases not matched to a gene: 6. The CDR3 spells CASSPGTGLAFF. The CDR3 DNA reads TGTGCCAGCAGTCCTGGGACAGGTCTAGCTTTCTTT.

J is TRBJ2-3 and V is TRBV5-6; TRBD1 aligns across 8 bases. The length of the CDR3 is 15 residues. The ends lost 3 bases at V and 3 bases at J; junction bases unmatched: 6. Germline V gene data show CDR1 as SGHDT and CDR2 as YYEEEE. The CDR3 sequence: CASSSRQGSTDTQYF. As DNA, the CDR3 is TGTGCCAGCAGCTCCAGACAGGGGTCGACAGATACGCAGTATTTT. The whole variable domain, remainder taken from reference TRBV5-6 and TRBJ2-3, is DAGVTQSPTHLIKTRGQQVTLRCSPKSGHDTVSWYQQALGQGPQFIFQYYEEEERQRGNFPDRFSGHQFPNYSSELNVNALLLGDSALYLCASSSRQGSTDTQYFGPGTRLTVL.

The chain carries TRBV9 and TRBJ1-4; D is unresolved. CDR1 SGDLS and CDR2 YYNGEE come from the germline V gene. This CDR3 contains 15 residues. V was pared by 3 bases and J by 6 bases, with 15 bases between. This CDR3 reads CASSAPSAADEKLFF. CDR3 nucleotides: TGTGCCAGCAGCGCCCCTTCGGCGGCAGATGAAAAACTGTTTTTT.

V and J are TRBV27 and TRBJ2-1; D is perhaps TRBD1 (5 bases). V dropped 0 bases and J dropped 9 bases, with 9 bases sitting between them. Germline lookup yields CDR1 MNHEY and CDR2 SMNVEV (reference sequence). This CDR3 has 13 residues. The CDR3 nucleotides read TGTGCCAGCAGTTTATCCAGGGCAGGTGAGCAGTTCTTC. Translating gives CASSLSRAGEQFF.

This clone was observed a single time. The chain is built from TRBV10-2 and TRBJ2-7; tentatively, D is TRBD1 or TRBD2 (5 bases each). The CDR3 consists of 15 residues. V was pared by 6 bases and J by 2 bases, with 17 bases between. Germline V gene data show CDR1 as WSHSY and CDR2 as SAAADI. The CDR3 DNA reads as TGCGCCAGCAGCCTCTCCGGGGCCATCCCCTACGAGCAGTACTTC. It yields the protein CASSLSGAIPYEQYF.

This clone appeared once. This sequence joins TRBV4-1 and TRBJ2-7; tentatively, D is TRBD2 (6 bases). The V end lost 3 bases, the J end lost 6 bases, and 18 bases lay between the germline ends. The germline V gene has CDR1 MGHRA and CDR2 YSYEKL. The CDR3 runs 15 residues. CDR3 residues: CASSQGLAGRGEQYF. CDR3 DNA: TGCGCCAGCAGCCAGGGTTTGGCGGGACGAGGCGAGCAGTACTTC.

The rearrangement joins TRBV25-1 to TRBJ2-7, with D perhaps TRBD1 (6 bases). The V gene lost 4 bases and the J gene lost 6 bases, with 13 bases spanning the gap. The CDR3 contains 13 residues. The germline V gene encodes CDR1 MGHDK and CDR2 SYGVNS. The CDR3 DNA sequence: TGTGCCAGCAGTGCGGGACAAGTCCGCGAGCAGTACTTC. Translation: CASSAGQVREQYF.

The V gene is TRBV6-2 or TRBV6-3, the J gene TRBJ1-2; 8 bases line up with TRBD1. The CDR3 length is 17 residues. The V and J ends lost 4 bases and 8 bases, in that order; junction bases with no gene match: 18. Germline CDR1 and CDR2: MNHEY and SVGEGT. CDR3 nucleotide sequence: TGTGCCAGCAGTTTCCGGGACAGGTTTTATTCTTTGGGGGGCTACACCTTC. Its translation: CASSFRDRFYSLGGYTF.

As to this clone: Additional DNA sequences in this sample encode the identical CDR3. This chain joins TRBV12-3 or TRBV12-4 and TRBJ1-1; D is possibly TRBD1 (6 bases). The CDR3 loop spans 13 amino acids. V lost 3 bases and J 4 bases, leaving 9 bases between the germline ends. The CDR3: CASSFGRGTEAFF. For the CDR3, the DNA is TGTGCCAGCAGTTTCGGCAGGGGCACTGAAGCTTTCTTT.

The V and J genes are TRBV7-9 and TRBJ2-1; the match to TRBD1 covers 7 bases. V was clipped by 6 bases and J by 2 bases; unmatched bases: 7. This CDR3 comprises 15 residues. Germline V gene sequence: CDR1 SEHNR, CDR2 FQNEAQ (reference sequence). DNA of the CDR3: TGTGCCAGCAGACTTACCGGGACAGCCTACAATGAGCAGTTCTTC. Translated: CASRLTGTAYNEQFF. The variable domain in full, completed from reference TRBV7-9 and TRBJ2-1, reads DTGVSQNPRHKITKRGQNVTFRCDPISEHNRLYWYRQTLGQGPEFLTYFQNEAQLEKSRLLSDRFSAERPKGSFSTLEIQRTEQGDSAMYLCASRLTGTAYNEQFFGPGTRLTVL.

This chain connects TRBV10-3 to TRBJ2-7; D is perhaps TRBD2 (6 bases). CDR3 size: 17 residues. Germline loops: CDR1 ENHRY, CDR2 SYGVKD. With 6 bases removed from V and 0 bases from J, the gap between germline ends came to 21 bases. The CDR3 bases are TGTGCCATCAGGATATCGGACGGGAGTCCCAGCTCCTACGAGCAGTACTTC. Its translation is CAIRISDGSPSSYEQYF.

The chain is built from TRBV9 and TRBJ2-3; D might be TRBD2 (6 bases). The CDR3 runs to 15 residues. V was shortened by 1 base and J by 4 bases, with 13 bases between the two germline ends. CDR1 and CDR2 from the germline V gene are SGDLS and YYNGEE. The CDR3 here is CASSVNGGEADTQYF. Written as DNA, the CDR3 is TGTGCCAGCAGCGTAAACGGGGGTGAGGCAGATACGCAGTATTTT.